This passage covers 18 T cell receptor beta chains from one sample sequenced in a study of T-cell memory formation after mild COVID-19 (dated by TCRdb to the early 2020s). The receptor library was made with 5' RACE. The sample was run on an Illumina NovaSeq 6000. The public reads were reprocessed in TCRdb via fastp at Q25 and MiXCR, keeping in-frame beta chains. Entries that share a CDR3 protein sequence are merged under the most common genes and DNA. A total of fewer than 250,000 distinct CDR3 sequences appear in this sample, under 30% of them only once. The ten largest account for about an eighth of the sample. The specimen sequenced was PBMCs or a T cell subset sorted from them (not recorded which). The receptors come from an adult woman who had mild COVID-19 (a few samples of this study predate the infection). The sample titles of this study are shuffled in the database, so cell type and time point are left out; the donor was told from shared clones.

The chain uses TRBV24-1 and TRBJ2-2; TRBD2 is a possible D gene (6 bases). The V gene's germline CDR1 is KGHDR and CDR2 SFDVKD. Deletions cut 4 bases from V and 7 bases from J, with 9 bases between. The length of the CDR3 is 13 residues. CDR3: CATSDPGVGELFF. The CDR3 bases are TGTGCCACCAGTGACCCGGGAGTCGGGGAGCTGTTTTTT.

This clonotype showed up just a few times. This chain links TRBV29-1 with TRBJ2-7; D uncertain. The CDR3 loop spans 13 amino acids. V was cut by 6 bases and J by 0 bases, with 12 bases left in between. Germline CDR1 and CDR2: SQVTM and ANQGSEA. The CDR3 DNA follows: TGCAGCGTGGGCCGAGATAACTCCTACGAGCAGTACTTC. Residues: CSVGRDNSYEQYF.

This clonotype was detected only a few times. This chain joins TRBV7-2 and TRBJ2-1; perhaps TRBD2 as D (6 bases). Germline V lookup: CDR1 SGHTA, CDR2 FQGNSA. This CDR3 has 14 residues. The V end was cut by 0 bases, the J end by 7 bases, with 10 bases between. In DNA, the CDR3 is TGTGCCAGCAGCTTAGCCGGGGGTAGGAATGAGCAGTTCTTC. It is translated as CASSLAGGRNEQFF.

The V call is TRBV24-1, the J call TRBJ1-2; 7 bases map to TRBD1. This CDR3 has 14 amino acids. J lost 0 bases, V lost 12 bases, and 9 bases had no gene match. The germline V gene has CDR1 KGHDR and CDR2 SFDVKD. CDR3 nucleotides: TGTGCCTCTTCGCCGACAGGGACTAACTATGGCTACACCTTC. Protein product: CASSPTGTNYGYTF.

This clonotype has just a few counts. The chain recombines TRBV6-6 with TRBJ2-5, with 11 bases identical to TRBD2. V shed 2 bases, J shed 2 bases, and the junction held 7 bases outside the gene matches. This CDR3 comprises 17 residues. Germline V gene sequence: CDR1 MNHNY, CDR2 SVGAGI (reference sequence). In DNA, the CDR3 is TGTGCCAGCAGTTACCGATCCGGGACTAGCGGTCAAGAGACCCAGTACTTC. It specifies CASSYRSGTSGQETQYF.

The genes are TRBV28 and TRBJ1-4; perhaps TRBD1 as D (6 bases). In germline, CDR1 is MDHEN, CDR2 SYDVKM. The CDR3 is made up of 18 amino acids. V lost 3 bases, J lost 0 bases, and 17 bases lay in between. The CDR3: CASSFRGGQGTTNEKLFF. CDR3 nucleotide sequence: TGTGCCAGCAGTTTCCGTGGGGGGCAGGGAACAACTAATGAAAAACTGTTTTTT.

The chain couples TRBV12-3 or TRBV12-4 to TRBJ2-2, with 8 bases identical to TRBD1. The CDR3 is 15 amino acids. V shed 5 bases and J 4 bases; nucleotides not matched to a gene: 6. The CDR3 region has the DNA TGTGCCAGCAGTCCGACAGGGGTGCCCACCGGGGAGCTGTTTTTT. Its translation is CASSPTGVPTGELFF.

This chain links TRBV4-3 with TRBJ1-1; no clear D gene. The germline CDR1 and CDR2 sequences are LGHNA and YSLEER. V dropped 1 base and J dropped 4 bases, with 16 bases sitting between them. This CDR3 comprises 16 residues. CDR3 DNA: TGCGCCAGCAGCCAAGCTAGGGCGAGAGGTGGCACTGAAGCTTTCTTT. It is translated as CASSQARARGGTEAFF.

This clonotype occurred a few times. The chain links TRBV3-1 to TRBJ2-3, with 8 bases identical to TRBD1. After removal of 4 bases from V and 4 bases from J, the junction contained 16 bases not matched to a gene. Germline CDR1 is LGHDT and CDR2 is YNNKEL (reference sequence). The CDR3 consists of 18 residues. The CDR3 nucleotides are TGTGCCAGCAGCCCGTTCAGATCCGGGACAGGCGAATCAGATACGCAGTATTTT. This translates into CASSPFRSGTGESDTQYF.

In this sample, this clonotype turned up a few times. This sequence joins TRBV6-2 or TRBV6-3 and TRBJ2-5; TRBD2 aligns across 8 bases. Germline V gives CDR1 MNHEY, CDR2 SVGEGT. With V trimmed by 6 bases and J by 2 bases, 17 bases remained unmatched. The CDR3 contains 18 residues. CDR3 sequence reads: CASRPLWGLAGRQETQYF. In DNA form, the CDR3 reads TGTGCCAGCAGACCCCTTTGGGGGCTAGCGGGCCGACAAGAGACCCAGTACTTC.

This sequence joins TRBV7-2 and TRBJ1-6; D remains ambiguous. V lost 1 base and J 8 bases, leaving 15 bases between the germline ends. The V gene's germline CDR1 is SGHTA and CDR2 FQGNSA. This CDR3 spans 16 amino acids. The CDR3 sequence is CASSLDSGLGYSPLHF. CDR3 sequence (DNA): TGTGCCAGCAGCTTAGACTCAGGATTAGGGTATTCACCCCTCCACTTT. The full variable domain, with the rest looked up from reference TRBV7-2 and TRBJ1-6, is GAGVSQSPSNKVTEKGKDVELRCDPISGHTALYWYRQSLGQGLEFLIYFQGNSAPDKSGLPSDRFSAERTGGSVSTLTIQRTQQEDSAVYLCASSLDSGLGYSPLHFGNGTRLTVT.

The chain uses TRBV24-1 and TRBJ1-1, with 9 bases matching TRBD1. V was clipped by 8 bases and J by 6 bases; unmatched bases: 6. The germline V gene encodes CDR1 KGHDR and CDR2 SFDVKD. CDR3 length: 13 residues. DNA of the CDR3: TGTGCCACCAAGGGACAGGGCGAATCTGAAGCTTTCTTT. This codes for CATKGQGESEAFF.

The rearrangement links TRBV29-1 to TRBJ2-7; D tentatively reads TRBD1 or TRBD2 (6 bases each). CDR3 length equals 13 residues. V lost 4 bases, J lost 5 bases, and 15 bases lay in between. Germline V gene sequence: CDR1 SQVTM, CDR2 ANQGSEA. The CDR3 sequence is CSVVGQRGDEQYF. CDR3 coding DNA: TGCAGCGTTGTTGGTCAAAGGGGGGACGAGCAGTACTTC.

The chain is built from TRBV28 and TRBJ2-3; 7 bases agree with TRBD2. This CDR3 contains 15 residues. With V trimmed by 7 bases and J by 5 bases, 12 bases remained unmatched. Germline CDR1 and CDR2: MDHEN and SYDVKM. The CDR3 loop is CASTEEAGDIDTQYF. The CDR3 DNA reads TGTGCCAGCACCGAAGAGGCGGGAGATATAGATACGCAGTATTTT.

This clonotype was observed a few times. The chain uses TRBV28 and TRBJ2-7, with 10 bases fitting TRBD1. This CDR3 comprises 17 residues. Per the germline V gene, CDR1 is MDHEN and CDR2 is SYDVKM. V gave up 2 bases and J gave up 3 bases; unmatched junction bases: 10. In nucleotides, the CDR3 is TGTGCCAGCAGTTTACCATTGGATGGGACAGGGGACTACGAGCAGTACTTC. Protein sequence: CASSLPLDGTGDYEQYF.

The chain uses TRBV7-2 and TRBJ2-3, with D maybe TRBD2 (6 bases). The CDR3 length is 15 residues. V was cut by 5 bases and J by 2 bases, with 14 bases left in between. Germline V gene data show CDR1 as SGHTA and CDR2 as FQGNSA. The CDR3, as DNA: TGTGCCAGCAGCCCCCGGACTAACCCCACAGATACGCAGTATTTT. Encoded protein: CASSPRTNPTDTQYF.

This chain uses TRBV13 with TRBJ2-5, with 7 bases that match TRBD2. The CDR3 has 13 residues. V was pared by 5 bases and J by 3 bases, with 3 bases of the junction left unmatched. From germline, CDR1 is PRHDT and CDR2 FYEKMQ (reference sequence). The CDR3 spells CASSPRGEETQYF. The CDR3 DNA reads TGTGCCAGCAGCCCCCGGGGGGAAGAGACCCAGTACTTC.

This clonotype has just a few counts. The chain joins TRBV18 to TRBJ2-5, with a possible D match to TRBD1 (5 bases). Trimming shortened V by 0 bases and J by 5 bases, and 13 bases separated the two germline ends. This CDR3 has 15 amino acids. The germline V gene encodes CDR1 KGHSH and CDR2 LQKENI. The CDR3: CASSPPLAKGETQYF. In nucleotides, the CDR3 is TGTGCCAGCTCACCACCTCTTGCGAAGGGGGAGACCCAGTACTTC.